This is a list of T cell receptor beta chains from one sample in a study of human T cells and chemical hapten exposure. TCRdb reprocessed the RACE reads via MiXCR and lists one record per CDR3 protein. The table has some 180,000 distinct CDR3 sequences, around 25% seen once. The source was whole blood, collected in connection with sensitization to the hapten diphenylcyclopropenone (DPC). These receptors were obtained from a woman aged 40 to 50 with alopecia areata. Some clones in this sample may be carry-over from other donors' samples. Each CDR3 is given with its conserved first and last residue. Fields, in order: CDR3 length, clone size, J gene, D gene, V gene, CDR3 protein, CDR3 DNA. D genes are given only for firm matches. Some rows have no size entry. The others give once, few or many, or a class for an expanded clone.

>12|.|TRBJ2-1|.|TRBV7-9
CASGFRRDEQFF
TGTGCCAGCGGGTTTCGCAGGGATGAGCAGTTCTTC
>15|.|TRBJ1-5|TRBD1|TRBV7-3
CASSEAGTGDQPQHF
TGTGCCAGCAGCGAAGCCGGGACAGGTGATCAGCCCCAGCATTTT
>16|.|TRBJ2-1|.|TRBV5-6
CASSHEQGTQYNEQFF
TGTGCCAGCAGCCACGAACAAGGGACCCAATACAATGAGCAGTTCTTC
>15|.|TRBJ1-1|.|TRBV28
CASSPTSGTLTEAFF
TGTGCCAGCAGTCCCACCTCCGGGACACTCACTGAAGCTTTCTTT
>13|few|TRBJ2-1|TRBD2|TRBV12-3/TRBV12-4
CASSGGDYNEQFF
TGTGCCAGCTCTGGGGGGGACTACAATGAGCAGTTCTTC
>13|.|TRBJ1-6|.|TRBV7-2
CASSGDGNSPLHF
TGTGCCAGCAGCGGAGATGGGAATTCACCCCTCCACTTT
>13|.|TRBJ1-4|.|TRBV30
CAWSVGAGEKLFF
TGTGCCTGGAGTGTGGGGGCAGGTGAAAAACTGTTTTTT
>15|once|TRBJ1-3|.|TRBV7-8
CASSLARASGNTIYF
TGTGCCAGCAGCTTGGCCAGGGCCTCTGGAAACACCATATATTTT
>14|.|TRBJ2-4|.|TRBV5-1
CASSLKGDKNIQYF
TGCGCCAGCAGCTTGAAGGGAGACAAAAACATTCAGTACTTC
>15|few|TRBJ2-1|.|TRBV27
CASSSLAASYNEQFF
TGTGCCAGCAGTTCCTTAGCGGCTTCCTACAATGAGCAGTTCTTC
>15|.|TRBJ2-7|TRBD2|TRBV7-8
CGTGLAGGYGYEQYF
TGTGGTACGGGACTAGCGGGAGGTTATGGCTACGAGCAGTACTTC
>15|.|TRBJ1-1|.|TRBV29-1
CSVKIQGYMNTEAFF
TGCAGCGTTAAGATACAGGGATATATGAACACTGAAGCTTTCTTT